Below, 19 T cell receptor beta chains from the same sample are listed, as sequenced in a study of cytomegalovirus exposure and HLA in healthy donors. PCR employed 60 Vbeta and 13 Jbeta primers. The table came from immunoSEQ multiplex PCR; TCRdb's copy has only in-frame clones and leaves some out. The data contain about 96,000 clones, approximately 80% of them seen just once; the ten biggest clones take up approximately 2.8%. What was sequenced was PBMCs. The receptors were sampled from a young man in good health and CMV-seronegative.

This clone was seen only once. The gene calls are TRBV7-9 and TRBJ2-3, with D tentatively TRBD2 (6 bases). Trimming pared 0 bases from V and 6 bases from J, leaving 19 bases between. This CDR3 region has 17 residues. Germline V gene lookup returns CDR1 SEHNR and CDR2 FQNEAQ (reference sequence). CDR3 coding DNA: TGTGCCAGCAGCTTAGCATCTGTGGGGGGTTCATTGGATACGCAGTATTTT. Encoded protein: CASSLASVGGSLDTQYF.

This clone is a singleton in its sample. V is TRBV7-9 and J is TRBJ1-2; no definite D call. The germline gives CDR1 SEHNR, CDR2 FQNEAQ (reference sequence). The CDR3 spans 12 residues. The V gene lost 10 bases and the J gene lost 4 bases, with 13 bases spanning the gap. The CDR3 DNA reads TGTGCCATAGAGCCAGGACTCTATGGCTACACCTTC. Protein: CAIEPGLYGYTF.

This chain joins TRBV13 and TRBJ1-5; 8 nucleotides line up with TRBD1. The CDR3 runs to 13 residues. Germline CDR1 and CDR2: PRHDT and FYEKMQ (reference sequence). The V and J ends lost 4 bases and 7 bases, in that order; junction bases with no gene match: 3. Written as DNA, the CDR3 is TGTGCCAGCAGCTCCGGACAGGGACAGCCCCAGCATTTT. Translated: CASSSGQGQPQHF.

The chain has TRBV7-8 and TRBJ1-1, with a weak D call TRBD1 (5 bases). The ends were cut back, 5 bases at V and 5 bases at J, with 12 bases in the middle. Germline CDR1 and CDR2: SGHVS and FQNEAQ. This CDR3 region has 13 residues. The CDR3 is CASSPEKGTEAFF. Written as DNA, the CDR3 is TGTGCCAGCAGCCCGGAAAAGGGGACTGAAGCTTTCTTT.

This chain links TRBV11-2 with TRBJ1-5; TRBD1 agrees at 7 bases. The CDR3 sequence is 14 residues long. V lost 5 bases to trimming and J lost 4 bases; unmatched junction nucleotides: 5. Looked up from germline, CDR1 is SGHAT and CDR2 is FQNNGV. The CDR3 sequence: CASSAGTVNQPQHF. CDR3 bases: TGTGCCAGCAGCGCCGGGACAGTAAATCAGCCCCAGCATTTT.

The rearrangement uses TRBV28 and TRBJ2-4, with 7 positions matching TRBD1. This CDR3 has 13 residues. With 3 bases clipped from V and 6 bases from J, the junction kept 2 bases outside the gene matches. Germline loops: CDR1 MDHEN, CDR2 SYDVKM. The CDR3 bases are TGTGCCAGCAGTTTCCGGGACAGAAACATTCAGTACTTC. This translates into CASSFRDRNIQYF.

The J gene is TRBJ1-6, the V gene TRBV7-5; the table's D call of TRBD1 was not tested on the DNA. TRBV7-5 is a known pseudogene. The CDR3 spans 15 residues. The CDR3: CVRSLEVSRFSPLHF. The CDR3, as DNA: TGTGTCAGAAGCTTAGAAGTCTCCAGGTTCTCACCCCTCCACTTT.

This chain uses TRBV5-1 with TRBJ1-4; TRBD1 agrees at 7 bases. Germline CDR1 reads SGHRS; CDR2 reads YFSETQ. V shed 4 bases and J 2 bases; nucleotides not matched to a gene: 5. CDR3 length: 15 residues. CDR3 nucleotide sequence: TGCGCCAGCAGCCCTGGGACAGCTACTAATGAAAAACTGTTTTTT. It specifies CASSPGTATNEKLFF.

The rearrangement links TRBV18 to TRBJ2-1; D is possibly TRBD2 (7 bases). The length of the CDR3 is 16 residues. V lost 1 base and J lost 5, with 15 bases in between. The germline V gene encodes CDR1 KGHSH and CDR2 LQKENI. CDR3 in DNA: TGTGCCAGCTCACCACGGACCGGGGGGCCCAACAATGAGCAGTTCTTC. This translates into CASSPRTGGPNNEQFF.

This chain uses TRBV14 with TRBJ1-2; no reliable D call. V was clipped by 2 bases and J by 5 bases, with 9 bases between them. The CDR3 is 13 residues long. Germline loops: CDR1 SGHDN, CDR2 FVKESK. This CDR3 reads CASSQFSGYGYTF. Written as DNA, the CDR3 is TGTGCCAGCAGCCAATTCTCCGGTTATGGCTACACCTTC. The full variable domain, in which reference TRBV14 and TRBJ1-2 provide the parts outside the CDR3, is EAGVTQFPSHSVIEKGQTVTLRCDPISGHDNLYWYRRVMGKEIKFLLHFVKESKQDESGMPNNRFLAERTGGTYSTLKVQPAELEDSGVYFCASSQFSGYGYTFGSGTRLTVV.

V and J are TRBV5-3 and TRBJ2-7; perhaps TRBD2 as D (6 bases). TRBV5-3 is assigned to the ORF class and has an uncertain function. The CDR3 loop spans 14 amino acids. V was cut by 4 bases and J by 3 bases, with 14 bases left in between. Here the CDR3 DNA reads TGTGCCAGAAGCCCCCGCCCGCGGGACTACGAGCAGTACTTC. This translates into CARSPRPRDYEQYF.

In its sample, this clone was seen once. The chain links TRBV4-2 to TRBJ2-7; TRBD2 agrees at 9 bases. Germline lookup yields CDR1 LGHNA and CDR2 YNFKEQ. V shed 3 bases and J 7 bases; nucleotides not matched to a gene: 4. This CDR3 is built from 13 residues. The CDR3 here is CASSQTSGGEQYF. The CDR3 DNA is TGTGCCAGCAGCCAGACTAGCGGTGGAGAGCAGTACTTC.

This clone was counted between two and nine times. The chain uses TRBV25-1 and TRBJ2-2; TRBD1 might be the D (5 bases). The CDR3 consists of 14 residues. Between the trimmed V and J ends, which lost 0 bases and 3 bases, there was a span of 5 bases. Germline V gene sequence: CDR1 MGHDK, CDR2 SYGVNS. This chain's CDR3 is CASSEYRDTGELFF. The CDR3 DNA reads TGTGCCAGCAGTGAATACAGGGACACCGGGGAGCTGTTTTTT.

The chain employs TRBV5-1 and TRBJ2-5, with 7 bases fitting TRBD1. Germline V gene lookup returns CDR1 SGHRS and CDR2 YFSETQ. CDR3 length: 15 residues. Trimming at V came to 6 bases and at J to 3 bases, leaving 11 bases not matched to a gene. The CDR3 region has the DNA TGCGCCAGCACCCGGTCTACAGGGGCCGAAGAGACCCAGTACTTC. Translation: CASTRSTGAEETQYF. The full variable domain, completed using reference TRBV5-1 and TRBJ2-5, is KAGVTQTPRYLIKTRGQQVTLSCSPISGHRSVSWYQQTPGQGLQFLFEYFSETQRNKGNFPGRFSGRQFSNSRSEMNVSTLELGDSALYLCASTRSTGAEETQYFGPGTRLLVL.

The V and J genes are TRBV13 and TRBJ1-3; possible D gene TRBD1, 6 bases. This CDR3 has 14 amino acids. Trimming took off 5 bases at V and 3 bases at J, with 11 bases between the two ends. Germline loops: CDR1 PRHDT, CDR2 FYEKMQ (reference sequence). This CDR3 reads CASSEDRYGNTIYF. The CDR3 DNA follows: TGTGCCAGCAGCGAAGACAGGTATGGAAACACCATATATTTT. Filled out from reference TRBV13 and TRBJ1-3, the complete variable domain reads AAGVIQSPRHLIKEKRETATLKCYPIPRHDTVYWYQQGPGQDPQFLISFYEKMQSDKGSIPDRFSAQQFSDYHSELNMSSLELGDSALYFCASSEDRYGNTIYFGEGSWLTVV.

V gene TRBV2 combines with J gene TRBJ1-2; D might be TRBD1 (6 bases). V was shortened by 4 bases and J by 3 bases, with 12 bases between the two germline ends. Germline-derived CDR1 and CDR2 are SNHLY and FYNNEI. The CDR3 length is 14 residues. CDR3 sequence reads: CASSVYRDHYGYTF. CDR3 nucleotide sequence: TGTGCCAGCAGTGTGTACAGGGACCACTATGGCTACACCTTC.

CDR3 DNA: TGCGCCAGCAGCTCTATGGTGAGGACAGGGGCGAGCTATGGCTACACCTTC. As protein: CASSSMVRTGASYGYTF. This sequence joins TRBV5-1 and TRBJ1-2; the match to TRBD1 covers 9 bases. This CDR3 has 17 residues. Germline V CDR1 and CDR2: SGHRS, YFSETQ. The V segment lost 3 bases and the J segment 4 bases; nucleotides outside the gene matches: 13.

This clone came up once. This chain joins TRBV19 and TRBJ1-5; no clear D. Trimming removed 3 bases from V and 0 bases from J, with 9 bases in between. The CDR3 sequence is 15 residues long. Germline V gives CDR1 LNHDA, CDR2 SQIVND (reference sequence). The CDR3 sequence: CASSISGNSNQPQHF. The CDR3 DNA follows: TGTGCCAGTAGTATTTCGGGAAATAGCAATCAGCCCCAGCATTTT.

In this sample, this clone turned up once. The chain carries TRBV18 and TRBJ2-1; 8 bases align to TRBD2. Trimming cost V 1 base and J 10 bases; bases outside gene matches: 15. This CDR3 is 17 amino acids long. The germline gives CDR1 KGHSH, CDR2 LQKENI. The DNA for the CDR3 is TGTGCCAGCTCACCACTTTCGGAGCGGGGGCCGGGTAGGGAGCAGTTCTTC. Translating gives CASSPLSERGPGREQFF.